Given below is one TCR beta chain in context. Its specificity is not known. The data are from a study of identical twins. Study-level findings and limits: Cross-sectional statistical analysis, not tracking of the same donors, underpinned the conclusions. Cord blood's abundant beta clonotypes had fewer insertions, unlike memory repertoires. Invariant MAIT and iNKT cells may have partly biased zero-insertion analyses.

Each CDR3 protein is one row after TCRdb ran MiXCR on the 5' RACE reads. Among 200,000 to 250,000 distinct CDR3 sequences, 7% were seen once, and the ten largest hold 3% to 4.5%. The CDR3 runs to 16 residues. Germline V gene sequence: CDR1 LGHDT, CDR2 YNNKEL (reference sequence). The J segment lost 3 bases and the V segment lost 3 bases, leaving 6 bases of the junction unmatched. Only healthy Caucasians were enrolled as donors. The sample was also linked to a second study, of yellow fever vaccine responses in identical twins.

The sequenced sample was memory (CD45RO+) T cells sorted from blood. V and J are TRBV3-1 and TRBJ2-1; the match to TRBD1 covers 9 bases. The TCR sequence derives from a woman between 18 and 30 years old in good health. Written as DNA, the CDR3 is TGTGCCAGCAGCCATCCAAGGACAGGGGACTACAATGAGCAGTTCTTC. It yields the protein CASSHPRTGDYNEQFF.